The 8 T cell receptor beta chains reported below all come from one sample, sequenced in a study of blood T cell repertoires in COVID-19. Produced via immunoSEQ multiplex PCR; TCRdb's table is partial and in-frame only. The profile shows about 200,000 clones, around 80% of them singletons. Sequenced material: PBMCs or T cells enriched from blood (not recorded which). The receptors were gathered from a woman aged 50 to 60 with acute COVID-19.

The chain uses TRBV6-5 and TRBJ2-7, with D perhaps matching TRBD2 (6 bases). CDR1 is MNHEY and CDR2 is SVGAGI in the germline V gene. CDR3 size: 15 residues. V lost 7 bases and J 0 bases, leaving 16 bases between the germline ends. The CDR3 here is CASTQREAFSYEQYV. The DNA for the CDR3 is TGTGCCAGCACCCAAAGGGAGGCATTCTCCTACGAGCAGTACGTC.

This sequence joins TRBV3-1 (or the pseudogene TRBV3-2) and TRBJ2-3; 8 positions match TRBD2. Germline lookup yields CDR1 LGHDT and CDR2 YNNKEL (reference sequence). After removal of 6 bases from V and 2 bases from J, the junction contained 1 base not matched to a gene. The CDR3 has 13 residues. The CDR3 sequence is CASRAGATDTQYF. CDR3 DNA: TGTGCCAGCAGAGCGGGGGCCACAGATACGCAGTATTTT.

J is TRBJ2-5 and V is TRBV7-9; TRBD1 aligns across 12 bases. In germline, CDR1 is SEHNR, CDR2 FQNEAQ (reference sequence). This CDR3 comprises 16 residues. The J segment lost 5 bases and the V segment lost 5 bases, leaving 9 bases of the junction unmatched. The chain's CDR3 is CASSHGTGGPAETQYF. CDR3 nucleotides: TGTGCCAGCAGCCACGGGACAGGGGGCCCCGCGGAGACCCAGTACTTC.

This sequence joins TRBV5-6 and TRBJ2-5, with D tentatively TRBD2 (5 bases). Germline V CDR1 and CDR2: SGHDT, YYEEEE. The CDR3 loop spans 13 amino acids. Trimming removed 4 bases from V and 5 bases from J, with 12 bases in between. The CDR3 loop reads CASSPADGETQYF. The DNA of the CDR3 is TGTGCCAGCAGCCCAGCGGATGGGGAGACCCAGTACTTC.

The chain recombines TRBV5-6 with TRBJ2-1; D is possibly TRBD2 (5 bases). Per germline, CDR1 SGHDT and CDR2 YYEEEE. V lost 2 bases and J 3 bases, leaving 9 bases between the germline ends. The CDR3 is 14 residues long. The DNA for the CDR3 is TGTGCCAGCAGCTTTCCTAGCAGCTACAATGAGCAGTTCTTC. Translation gives CASSFPSSYNEQFF.

V gene TRBV28 combines with J gene TRBJ1-2; 9 nucleotides match TRBD1. The length of the CDR3 is 15 residues. The trim removed 10 bases at V and 8 bases at J, leaving 17 bases unmatched. Germline values: CDR1 MDHEN, CDR2 SYDVKM. The CDR3 region has the DNA TGTGCCATCTGGCCGGACAGGGGTTCAACAAAGGGCTACACCTTC. Amino acids: CAIWPDRGSTKGYTF.

V gene TRBV28 combines with J gene TRBJ1-4; 7 bases match TRBD1. J was trimmed by 7 bases and V by 4 bases; bases with no gene match: 9. The germline gives CDR1 MDHEN, CDR2 SYDVKM. This CDR3 has 15 residues. In DNA, the CDR3 is TGTGCCAGCAGTTCCCCCGGCCCAGGGGGTGAAAAACTGTTTTTT. This translates into CASSSPGPGGEKLFF.

Written as DNA, the CDR3 is TGTGCCAGCTCCAGGGGCCACTCCTATGGCTACACCTTC. Amino acids: CASSRGHSYGYTF. This rearrangement joins TRBV2 to TRBJ1-2; D perhaps matches TRBD1 (6 bases). V dropped 8 bases and J dropped 4 bases, with 14 bases sitting between them. The CDR3 has 13 residues. Germline V gives CDR1 SNHLY, CDR2 FYNNEI.